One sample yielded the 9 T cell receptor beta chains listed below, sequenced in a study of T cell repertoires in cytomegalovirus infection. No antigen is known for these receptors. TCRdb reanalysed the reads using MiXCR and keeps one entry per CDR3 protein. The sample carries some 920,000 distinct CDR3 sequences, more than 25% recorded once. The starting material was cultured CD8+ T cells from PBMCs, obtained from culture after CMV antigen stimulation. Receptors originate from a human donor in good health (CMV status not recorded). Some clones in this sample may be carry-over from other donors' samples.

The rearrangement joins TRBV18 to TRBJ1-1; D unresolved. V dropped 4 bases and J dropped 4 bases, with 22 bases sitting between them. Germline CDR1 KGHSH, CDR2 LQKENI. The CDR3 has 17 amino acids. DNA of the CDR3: TGTGCCAGCTCACTGGAGGAGAGGGCAGATTTGGGCACTGAAGCTTTCTTT. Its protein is CASSLEERADLGTEAFF. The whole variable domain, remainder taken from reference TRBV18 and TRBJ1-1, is NAGVMQNPRHLVRRRGQEARLRCSPMKGHSHVYWYRQLPEEGLKFMVYLQKENIIDESGMPKERFSAEFPKEGPSILRIQQVVRGDSAAYFCASSLEERADLGTEAFFGQGTRLTVV.

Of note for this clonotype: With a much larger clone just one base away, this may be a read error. The CDR3 spells CASSVGLAGGNEQFF. The CDR3 DNA reads as TGTGCCAGCAGCGTAGGACTAGCGGGGGGGAATGAGCAGTTCTTC. The chain has TRBV9 and TRBJ2-1; 14 positions agree with TRBD2. Trimming cost V 0 bases and J 7 bases; bases outside gene matches: 0. Germline V gene data show CDR1 as SGDLS and CDR2 as YYNGEE. This CDR3 is 15 amino acids long.

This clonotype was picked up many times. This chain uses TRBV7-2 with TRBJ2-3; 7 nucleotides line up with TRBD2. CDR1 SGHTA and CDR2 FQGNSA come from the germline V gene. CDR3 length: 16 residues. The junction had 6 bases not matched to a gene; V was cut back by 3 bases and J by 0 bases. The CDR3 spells CASSFLTGGSTDTQYF. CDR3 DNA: TGTGCCAGCAGCTTCCTGACGGGGGGTAGCACAGATACGCAGTATTTT. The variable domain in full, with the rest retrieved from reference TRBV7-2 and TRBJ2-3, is GAGVSQSPSNKVTEKGKDVELRCDPISGHTALYWYRQSLGQGLEFLIYFQGNSAPDKSGLPSDRFSAERTGGSVSTLTIQRTQQEDSAVYLCASSFLTGGSTDTQYFGPGTRLTVL.

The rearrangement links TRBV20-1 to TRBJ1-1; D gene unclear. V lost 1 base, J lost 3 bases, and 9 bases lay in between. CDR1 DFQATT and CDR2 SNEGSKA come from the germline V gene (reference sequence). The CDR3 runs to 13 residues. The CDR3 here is CSARAKRYTEAFF. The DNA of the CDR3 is TGCAGTGCTAGAGCGAAAAGGTACACTGAAGCTTTCTTT.

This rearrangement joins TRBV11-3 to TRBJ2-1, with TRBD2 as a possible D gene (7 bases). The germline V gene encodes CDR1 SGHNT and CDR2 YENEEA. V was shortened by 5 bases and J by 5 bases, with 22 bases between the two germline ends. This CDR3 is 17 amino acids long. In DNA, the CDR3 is TGTGCCAGCAGCCCTAGGGGGGGGGGCCTATTGGACAATGAGCAGTTCTTC. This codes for CASSPRGGGLLDNEQFF.

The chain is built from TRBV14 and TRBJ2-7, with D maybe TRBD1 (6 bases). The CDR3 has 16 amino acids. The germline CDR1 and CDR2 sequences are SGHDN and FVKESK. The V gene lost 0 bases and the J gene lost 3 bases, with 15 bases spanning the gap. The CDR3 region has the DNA TGTGCCAGCAGCCAAGACGGGACACCAGGCATCTACGAGCAGTACGTC. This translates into CASSQDGTPGIYEQYV.

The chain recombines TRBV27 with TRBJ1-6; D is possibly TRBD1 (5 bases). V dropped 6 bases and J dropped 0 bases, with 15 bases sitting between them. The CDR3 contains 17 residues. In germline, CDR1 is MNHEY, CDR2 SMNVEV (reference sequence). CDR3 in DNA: TGTGCCAGCAGGGAGCGGTGGGGGAGCTCCTATAATTCACCCCTCCACTTT. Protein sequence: CASRERWGSSYNSPLHF.

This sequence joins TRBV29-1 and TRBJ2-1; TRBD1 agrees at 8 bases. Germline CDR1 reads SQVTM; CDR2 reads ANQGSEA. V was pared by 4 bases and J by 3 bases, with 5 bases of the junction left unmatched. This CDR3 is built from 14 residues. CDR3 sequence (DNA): TGCAGCGTTGGTCCGGGACAGGTCTACAATGAGCAGTTCTTC. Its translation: CSVGPGQVYNEQFF.

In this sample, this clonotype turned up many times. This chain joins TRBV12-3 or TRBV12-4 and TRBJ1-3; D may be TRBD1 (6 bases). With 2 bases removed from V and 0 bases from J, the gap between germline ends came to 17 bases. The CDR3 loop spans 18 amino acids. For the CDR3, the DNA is TGTGCCAGCAGTTTACTAAGGGACATTCAAAGCTCTGGAAACACCATATATTTT. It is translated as CASSLLRDIQSSGNTIYF.